This T cell receptor (beta chain) came from a study of monozygotic twins with inflammatory bowel disease. TCRdb derives one entry per CDR3 protein from the 5' RACE reads, leaving out DNA. The sample yields 93,000 or so distinct CDR3 sequences, of which the top ten take up 1.5% to 2%. The sequenced sample was blood. The clonotype originates from a human donor with ulcerative colitis or Crohn's disease, or a healthy co-twin of an affected twin (not recorded which).

CDR3 loop: CASSYSSFGIGTQYF. This chain links TRBV6-5 with TRBJ2-5. Germline loops: CDR1 MNHEY, CDR2 SVGAGI. The CDR3 loop spans 15 amino acids.